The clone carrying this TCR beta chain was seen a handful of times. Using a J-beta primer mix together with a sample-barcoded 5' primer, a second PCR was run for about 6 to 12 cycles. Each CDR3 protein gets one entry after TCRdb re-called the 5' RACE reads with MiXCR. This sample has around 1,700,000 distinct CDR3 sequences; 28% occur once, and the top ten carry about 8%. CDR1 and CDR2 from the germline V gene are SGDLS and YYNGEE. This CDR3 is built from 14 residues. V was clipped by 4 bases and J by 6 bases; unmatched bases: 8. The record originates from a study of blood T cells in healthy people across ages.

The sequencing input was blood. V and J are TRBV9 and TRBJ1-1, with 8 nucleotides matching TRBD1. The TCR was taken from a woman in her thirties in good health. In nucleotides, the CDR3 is TGTGCCAGCAGCACCGGACAGGGAAGGTCTGAAGCTTTCTTT. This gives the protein CASSTGQGRSEAFF. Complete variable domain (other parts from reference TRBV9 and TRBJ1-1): DSGVTQTPKHLITATGQRVTLRCSPRSGDLSVYWYQQSLDQGLQFLIQYYNGEERAKGNILERFSAQQFPDLHSELNLSSLELGDSALYFCASSTGQGRSEAFFGQGTRLTVV.